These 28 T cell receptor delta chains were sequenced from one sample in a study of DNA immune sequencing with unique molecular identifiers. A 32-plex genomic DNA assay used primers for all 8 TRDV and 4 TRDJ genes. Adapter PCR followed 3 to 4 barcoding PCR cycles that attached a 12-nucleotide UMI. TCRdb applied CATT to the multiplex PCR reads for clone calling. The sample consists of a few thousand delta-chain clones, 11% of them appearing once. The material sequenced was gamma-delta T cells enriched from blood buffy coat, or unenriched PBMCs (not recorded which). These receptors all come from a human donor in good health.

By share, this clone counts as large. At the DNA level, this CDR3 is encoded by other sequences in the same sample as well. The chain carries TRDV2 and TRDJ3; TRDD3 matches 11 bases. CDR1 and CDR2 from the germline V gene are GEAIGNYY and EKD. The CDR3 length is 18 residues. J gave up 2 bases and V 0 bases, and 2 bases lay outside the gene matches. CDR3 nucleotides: TGTGCCTGTGACACCGCTGGGGGATACACCTGGGACACCCGACAGATGTTTTTC. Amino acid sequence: CACDTAGGYTWDTRQMFF.

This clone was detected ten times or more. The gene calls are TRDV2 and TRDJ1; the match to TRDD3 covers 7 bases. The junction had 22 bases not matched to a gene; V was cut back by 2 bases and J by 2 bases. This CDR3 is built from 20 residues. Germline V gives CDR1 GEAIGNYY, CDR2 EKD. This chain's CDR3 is CACDNRGLGVSGWGTDKLIF. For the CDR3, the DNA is TGTGCCTGTGACAATCGGGGGCTGGGGGTTTCCGGCTGGGGTACCGATAAACTCATCTTT.

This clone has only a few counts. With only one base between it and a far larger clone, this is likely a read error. Written as DNA, the CDR3 is TGTGCTTATAGGAGGCGGTCGGCCACCTACTGGGGGATATTACCTCGAACCTGGTACACCGATGAACTCATCTTT. It specifies CAYRRRSATYWGILPRTWYTDELIF. This rearrangement joins TRAV38-2/DV8 to TRDJ1; 11 nucleotides align to TRDD3. The germline V gene has CDR1 TSESDYY and CDR2 QEAYKQQN. The CDR3 is 25 residues long.

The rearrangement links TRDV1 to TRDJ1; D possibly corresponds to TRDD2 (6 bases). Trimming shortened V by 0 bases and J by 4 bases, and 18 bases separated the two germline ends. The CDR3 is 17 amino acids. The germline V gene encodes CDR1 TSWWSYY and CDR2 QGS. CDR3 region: CALGELSLLPTGDKLIF. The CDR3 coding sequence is TGTGCTCTTGGGGAACTTTCCCTCCTACCTACTGGCGATAAACTCATCTTT.

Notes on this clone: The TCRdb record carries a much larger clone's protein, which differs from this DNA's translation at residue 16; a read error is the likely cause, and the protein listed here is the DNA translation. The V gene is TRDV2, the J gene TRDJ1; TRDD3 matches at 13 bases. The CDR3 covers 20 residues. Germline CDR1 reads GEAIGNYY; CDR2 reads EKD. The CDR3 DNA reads TGTGCCTGTGACACCGTCGCTACTGGGGGATACGGAGGGTACACCCATAAACTCATCTTT. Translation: CACDTVATGGYGGYTHKLIF.

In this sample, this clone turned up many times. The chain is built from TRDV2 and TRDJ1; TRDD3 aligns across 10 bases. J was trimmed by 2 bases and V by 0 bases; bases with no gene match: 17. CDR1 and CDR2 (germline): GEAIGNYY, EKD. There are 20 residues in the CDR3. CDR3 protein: CACDTIFRGIRSKETDKLIF. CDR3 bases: TGTGCCTGTGACACCATCTTCCGGGGGATACGCAGTAAGGAAACCGATAAACTCATCTTT.

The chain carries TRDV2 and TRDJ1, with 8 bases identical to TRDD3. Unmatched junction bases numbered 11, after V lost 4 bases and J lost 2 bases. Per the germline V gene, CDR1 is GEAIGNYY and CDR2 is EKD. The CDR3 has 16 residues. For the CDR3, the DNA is TGTGCCTGTGATTCCATCAGTGGGGATACAACCGATAAACTCATCTTT. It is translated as CACDSISGDTTDKLIF.

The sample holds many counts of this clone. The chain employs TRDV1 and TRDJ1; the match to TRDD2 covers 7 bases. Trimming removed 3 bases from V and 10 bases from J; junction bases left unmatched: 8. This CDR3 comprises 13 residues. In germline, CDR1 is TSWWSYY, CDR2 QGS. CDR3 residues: CALGEFPTRGLIF. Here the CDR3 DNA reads TGTGCTCTTGGGGAGTTTCCTACTCGGGGACTCATCTTT.

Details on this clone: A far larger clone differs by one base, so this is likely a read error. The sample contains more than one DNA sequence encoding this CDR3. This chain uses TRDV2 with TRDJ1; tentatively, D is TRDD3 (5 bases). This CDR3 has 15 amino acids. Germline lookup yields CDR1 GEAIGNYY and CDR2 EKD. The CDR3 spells CACDTVGEYTDKLIF. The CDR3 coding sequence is TGTGCCTGTGACACCGTAGGGGAGTACACCGATAAGCTCATCTTT.

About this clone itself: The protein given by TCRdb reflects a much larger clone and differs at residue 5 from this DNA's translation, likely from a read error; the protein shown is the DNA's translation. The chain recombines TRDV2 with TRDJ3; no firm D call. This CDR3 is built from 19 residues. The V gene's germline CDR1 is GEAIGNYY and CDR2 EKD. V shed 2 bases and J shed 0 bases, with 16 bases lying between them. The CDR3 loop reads CACDKIKEEPSWDTRQMFF. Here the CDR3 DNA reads TGTGCCTGTGACAAAATCAAGGAGGAGCCCTCCTGGGACACCCGACAGATGTTTTTC.

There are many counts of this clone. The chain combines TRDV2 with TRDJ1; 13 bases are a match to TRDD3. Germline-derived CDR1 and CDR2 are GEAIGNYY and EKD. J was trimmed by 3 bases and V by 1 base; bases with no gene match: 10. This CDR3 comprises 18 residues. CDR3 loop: CACDTGLGDTRSPDKLIF. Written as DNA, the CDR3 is TGTGCCTGTGACACTGGACTGGGGGATACGCGGTCCCCCGATAAACTCATCTTT.

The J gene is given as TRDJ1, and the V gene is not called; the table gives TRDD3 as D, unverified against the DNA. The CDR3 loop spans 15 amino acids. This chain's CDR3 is CALGELVDTYDKLIF. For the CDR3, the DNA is TGTGCTCTTGGGGAACTGGTGGATACCTACGATAAACTCATCTTT.

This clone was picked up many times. CDR3 protein: CALGELRLPTSNWGTNSVYTDKLIF. In DNA form, the CDR3 reads TGTGCTCTTGGGGAACTAAGACTTCCTACGTCGAACTGGGGGACAAACTCGGTGTACACCGATAAACTCATCTTT. The V and J genes are TRDV1 and TRDJ1; TRDD3 is a possible D gene (9 bases). TCRdb gives no J gene; it was assigned here by matching the DNA to germline. From germline, CDR1 is TSWWSYY and CDR2 QGS. The V gene lost 0 bases and the J gene lost 0 bases, with 38 bases spanning the gap. The CDR3 is made up of 25 amino acids.

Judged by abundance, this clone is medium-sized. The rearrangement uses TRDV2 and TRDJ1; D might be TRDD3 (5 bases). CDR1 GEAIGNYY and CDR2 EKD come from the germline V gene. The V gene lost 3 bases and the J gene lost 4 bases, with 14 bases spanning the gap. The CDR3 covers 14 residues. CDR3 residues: CACDGIGEGDKLIF. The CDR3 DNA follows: TGTGCCTGTGACGGAATCGGGGAGGGCGATAAACTCATCTTT.

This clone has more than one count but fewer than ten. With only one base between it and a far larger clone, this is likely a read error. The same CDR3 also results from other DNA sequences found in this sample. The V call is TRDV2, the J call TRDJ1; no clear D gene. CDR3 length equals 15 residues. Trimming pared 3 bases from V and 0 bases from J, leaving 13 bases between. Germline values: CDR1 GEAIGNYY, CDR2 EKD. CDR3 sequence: CACDLLGTDTDKLIF. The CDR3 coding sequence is TGTGCCTGTGACCTACTAGGGACAGACACCGATAAACTCATCTTT.

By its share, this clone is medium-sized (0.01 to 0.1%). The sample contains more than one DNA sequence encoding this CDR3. Here the CDR3 DNA reads TGTGCCTGTGACACCGCAGCTGGGGGAGTTACCTGGGACACCCGACAGATGTTTTTC. Translated: CACDTAAGGVTWDTRQMFF. V usage is TRDV2 and J usage is TRDJ3, with TRDD3 matching over 8 bases. This CDR3 is 19 amino acids long. Germline V lookup: CDR1 GEAIGNYY, CDR2 EKD. The junction had 8 bases not matched to a gene; V was cut back by 0 bases and J by 2 bases.

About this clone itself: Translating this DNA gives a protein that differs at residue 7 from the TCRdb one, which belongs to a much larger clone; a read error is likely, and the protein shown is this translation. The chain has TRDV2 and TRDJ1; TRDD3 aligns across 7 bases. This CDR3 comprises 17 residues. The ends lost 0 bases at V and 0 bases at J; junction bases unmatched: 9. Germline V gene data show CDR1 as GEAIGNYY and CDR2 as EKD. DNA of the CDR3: TGTGCCTGTGACACCTTAGCTGGGGGGCATGACACCGATAAACTCATCTTT. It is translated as CACDTLAGGHDTDKLIF.

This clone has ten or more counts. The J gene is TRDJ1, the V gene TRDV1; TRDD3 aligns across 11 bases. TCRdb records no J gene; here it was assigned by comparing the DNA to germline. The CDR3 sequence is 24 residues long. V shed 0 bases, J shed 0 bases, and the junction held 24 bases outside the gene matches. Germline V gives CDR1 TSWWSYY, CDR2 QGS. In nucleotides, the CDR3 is TGTGCTCTTGGGGAACTTAGGCCTTCCTACGCCGGTGGTCTGGGGGATACCTACACCGATAAACTCATCTTT. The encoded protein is CALGELRPSYAGGLGDTYTDKLIF.

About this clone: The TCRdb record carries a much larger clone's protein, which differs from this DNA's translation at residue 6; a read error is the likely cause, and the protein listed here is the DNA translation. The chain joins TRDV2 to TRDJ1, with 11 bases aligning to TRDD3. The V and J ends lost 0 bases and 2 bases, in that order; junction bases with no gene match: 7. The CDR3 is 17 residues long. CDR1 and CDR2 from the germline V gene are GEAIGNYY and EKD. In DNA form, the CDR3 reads TGTGCCTGTGACACCATTGGGGGATACGCTGGGACCGATAAACTCATCTTT. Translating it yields CACDTIGGYAGTDKLIF.

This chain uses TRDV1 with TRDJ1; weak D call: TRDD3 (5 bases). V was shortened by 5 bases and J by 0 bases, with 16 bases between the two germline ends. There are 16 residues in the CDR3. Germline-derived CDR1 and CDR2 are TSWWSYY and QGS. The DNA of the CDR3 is TGTGCTCTTGGGACGACATACGCGGGGTACACCGATAAACTCATCTTT. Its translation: CALGTTYAGYTDKLIF.

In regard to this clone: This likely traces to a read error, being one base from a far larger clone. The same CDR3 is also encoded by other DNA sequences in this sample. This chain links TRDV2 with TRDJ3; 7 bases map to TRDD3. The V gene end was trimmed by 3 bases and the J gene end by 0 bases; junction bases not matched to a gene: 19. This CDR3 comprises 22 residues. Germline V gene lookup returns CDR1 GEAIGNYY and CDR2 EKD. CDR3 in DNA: TGTGCCTGTGACCCAACAGGGGTTGGGGGACCCGAGAGCTCCTGGGACACCCGACAGATGTTTTTC. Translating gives CACDPTGVGGPESSWDTRQMFF.

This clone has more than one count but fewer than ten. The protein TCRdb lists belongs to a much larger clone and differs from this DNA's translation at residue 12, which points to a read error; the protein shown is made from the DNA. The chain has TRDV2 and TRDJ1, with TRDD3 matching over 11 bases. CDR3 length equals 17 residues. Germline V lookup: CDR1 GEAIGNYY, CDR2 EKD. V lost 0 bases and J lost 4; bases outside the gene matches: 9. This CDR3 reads CACDTVGGYAGIDKLIF. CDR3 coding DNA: TGTGCCTGTGACACCGTTGGGGGATACGCTGGGATCGATAAACTCATCTTT.

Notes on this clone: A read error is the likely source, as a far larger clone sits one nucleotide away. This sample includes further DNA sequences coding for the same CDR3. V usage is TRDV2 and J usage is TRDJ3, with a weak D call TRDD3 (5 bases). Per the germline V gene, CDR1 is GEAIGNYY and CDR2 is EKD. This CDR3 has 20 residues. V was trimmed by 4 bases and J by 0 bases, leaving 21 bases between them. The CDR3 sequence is CACDPIVLGESSWDTRQMFF. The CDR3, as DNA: TGTGCCTGTGATCCCATTGTACTTGGGGAAAGCTCCTGGGACACCCGACAGATGTTTTTC.

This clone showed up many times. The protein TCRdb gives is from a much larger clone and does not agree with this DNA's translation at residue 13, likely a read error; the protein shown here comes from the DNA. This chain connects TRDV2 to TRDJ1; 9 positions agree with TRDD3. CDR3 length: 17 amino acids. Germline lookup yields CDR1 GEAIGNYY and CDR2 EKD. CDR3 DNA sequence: TGTGCCTGTGACACTCTGGGGGATGGAAAGTACACCGGTAAACTCATCTTT. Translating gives CACDTLGDGKYTGKLIF.

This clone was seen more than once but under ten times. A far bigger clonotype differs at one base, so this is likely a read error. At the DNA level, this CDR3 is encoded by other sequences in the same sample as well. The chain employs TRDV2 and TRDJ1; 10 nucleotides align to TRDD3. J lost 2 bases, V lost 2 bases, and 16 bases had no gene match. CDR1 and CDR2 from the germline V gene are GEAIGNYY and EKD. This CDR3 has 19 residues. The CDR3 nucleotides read TGTGCCTGTGACAGGATCCTCTCCGGGGGATACGCGGAAACCGATAAACTCATCTTT. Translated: CACDRILSGGYAETDKLIF.

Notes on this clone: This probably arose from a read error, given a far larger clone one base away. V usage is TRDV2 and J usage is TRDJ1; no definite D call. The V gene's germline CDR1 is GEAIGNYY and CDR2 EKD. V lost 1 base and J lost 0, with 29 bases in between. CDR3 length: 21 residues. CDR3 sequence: CACDTLLSHYTCSPYTDKLIF. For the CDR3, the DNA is TGTGCCTGTGACACTCTTCTTTCCCATTATACTTGCAGCCCGTACACCGATAAACTCATCTTT.

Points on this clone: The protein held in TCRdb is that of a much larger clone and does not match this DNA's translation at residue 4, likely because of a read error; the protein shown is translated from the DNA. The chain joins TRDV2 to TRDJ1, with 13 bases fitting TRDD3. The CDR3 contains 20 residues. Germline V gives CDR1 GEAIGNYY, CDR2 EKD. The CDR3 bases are TGTGCCTGTAACACCGTCGCTACTGGGGGATACGGAGGGTACACCGATAAACTCATCTTT. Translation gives CACNTVATGGYGGYTDKLIF.

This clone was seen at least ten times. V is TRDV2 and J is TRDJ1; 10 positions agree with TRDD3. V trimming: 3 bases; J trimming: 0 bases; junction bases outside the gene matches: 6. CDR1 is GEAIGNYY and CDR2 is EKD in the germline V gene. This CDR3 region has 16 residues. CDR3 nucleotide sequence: TGTGCCTGTGACTCCCTACTGGGGGATTACACCGATAAACTCATCTTT. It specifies CACDSLLGDYTDKLIF.